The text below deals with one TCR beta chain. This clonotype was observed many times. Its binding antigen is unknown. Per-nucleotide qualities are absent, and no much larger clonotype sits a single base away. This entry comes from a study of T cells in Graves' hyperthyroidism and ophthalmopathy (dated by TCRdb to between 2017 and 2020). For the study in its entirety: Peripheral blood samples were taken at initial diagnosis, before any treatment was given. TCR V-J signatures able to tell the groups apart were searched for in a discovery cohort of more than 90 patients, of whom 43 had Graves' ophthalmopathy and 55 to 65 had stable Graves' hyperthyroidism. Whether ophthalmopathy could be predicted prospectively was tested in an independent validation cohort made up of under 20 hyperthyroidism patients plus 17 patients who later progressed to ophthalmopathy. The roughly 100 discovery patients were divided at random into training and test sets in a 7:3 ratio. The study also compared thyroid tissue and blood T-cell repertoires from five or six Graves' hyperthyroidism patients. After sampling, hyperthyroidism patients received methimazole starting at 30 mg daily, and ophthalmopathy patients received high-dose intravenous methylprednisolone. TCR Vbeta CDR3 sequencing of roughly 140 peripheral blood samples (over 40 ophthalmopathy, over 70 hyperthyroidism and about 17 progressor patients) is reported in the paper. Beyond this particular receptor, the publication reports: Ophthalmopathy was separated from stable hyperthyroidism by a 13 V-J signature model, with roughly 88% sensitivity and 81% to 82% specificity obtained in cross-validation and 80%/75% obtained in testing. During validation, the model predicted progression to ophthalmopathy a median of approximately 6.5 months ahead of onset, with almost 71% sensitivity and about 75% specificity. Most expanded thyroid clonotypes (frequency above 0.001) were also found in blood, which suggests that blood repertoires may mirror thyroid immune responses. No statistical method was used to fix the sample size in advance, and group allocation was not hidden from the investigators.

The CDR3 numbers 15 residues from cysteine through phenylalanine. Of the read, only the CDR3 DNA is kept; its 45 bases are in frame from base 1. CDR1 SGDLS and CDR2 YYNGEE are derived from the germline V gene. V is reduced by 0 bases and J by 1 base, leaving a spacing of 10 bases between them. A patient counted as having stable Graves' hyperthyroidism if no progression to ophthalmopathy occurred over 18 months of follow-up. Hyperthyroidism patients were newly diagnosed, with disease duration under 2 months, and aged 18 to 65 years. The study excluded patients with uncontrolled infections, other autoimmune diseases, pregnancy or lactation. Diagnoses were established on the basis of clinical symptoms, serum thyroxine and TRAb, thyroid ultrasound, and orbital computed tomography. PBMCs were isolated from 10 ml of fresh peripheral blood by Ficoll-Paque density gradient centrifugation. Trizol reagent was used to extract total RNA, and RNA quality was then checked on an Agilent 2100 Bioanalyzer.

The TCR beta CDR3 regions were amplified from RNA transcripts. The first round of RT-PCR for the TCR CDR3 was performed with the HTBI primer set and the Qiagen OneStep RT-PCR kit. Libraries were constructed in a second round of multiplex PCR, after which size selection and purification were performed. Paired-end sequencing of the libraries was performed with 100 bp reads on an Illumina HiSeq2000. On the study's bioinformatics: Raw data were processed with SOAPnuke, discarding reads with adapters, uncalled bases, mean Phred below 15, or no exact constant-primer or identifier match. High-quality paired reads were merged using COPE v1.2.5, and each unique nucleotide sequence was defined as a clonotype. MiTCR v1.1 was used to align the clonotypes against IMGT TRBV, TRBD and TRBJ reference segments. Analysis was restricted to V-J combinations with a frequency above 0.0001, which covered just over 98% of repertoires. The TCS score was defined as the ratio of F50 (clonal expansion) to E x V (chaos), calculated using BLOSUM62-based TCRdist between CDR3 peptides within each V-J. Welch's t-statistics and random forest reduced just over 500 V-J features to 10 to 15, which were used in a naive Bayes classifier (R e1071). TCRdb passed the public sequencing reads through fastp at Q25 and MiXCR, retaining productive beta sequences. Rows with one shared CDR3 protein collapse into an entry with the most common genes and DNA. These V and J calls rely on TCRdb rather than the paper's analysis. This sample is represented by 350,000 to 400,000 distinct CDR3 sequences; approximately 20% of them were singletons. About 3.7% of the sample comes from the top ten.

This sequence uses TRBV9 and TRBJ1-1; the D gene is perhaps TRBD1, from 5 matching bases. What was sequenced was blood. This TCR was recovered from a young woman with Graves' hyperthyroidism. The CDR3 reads CASSVVVGRNTEAFF. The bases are TGTGCCAGCAGCGTAGTGGTGGGACGGAACACTGAAGCTTTCTTT.